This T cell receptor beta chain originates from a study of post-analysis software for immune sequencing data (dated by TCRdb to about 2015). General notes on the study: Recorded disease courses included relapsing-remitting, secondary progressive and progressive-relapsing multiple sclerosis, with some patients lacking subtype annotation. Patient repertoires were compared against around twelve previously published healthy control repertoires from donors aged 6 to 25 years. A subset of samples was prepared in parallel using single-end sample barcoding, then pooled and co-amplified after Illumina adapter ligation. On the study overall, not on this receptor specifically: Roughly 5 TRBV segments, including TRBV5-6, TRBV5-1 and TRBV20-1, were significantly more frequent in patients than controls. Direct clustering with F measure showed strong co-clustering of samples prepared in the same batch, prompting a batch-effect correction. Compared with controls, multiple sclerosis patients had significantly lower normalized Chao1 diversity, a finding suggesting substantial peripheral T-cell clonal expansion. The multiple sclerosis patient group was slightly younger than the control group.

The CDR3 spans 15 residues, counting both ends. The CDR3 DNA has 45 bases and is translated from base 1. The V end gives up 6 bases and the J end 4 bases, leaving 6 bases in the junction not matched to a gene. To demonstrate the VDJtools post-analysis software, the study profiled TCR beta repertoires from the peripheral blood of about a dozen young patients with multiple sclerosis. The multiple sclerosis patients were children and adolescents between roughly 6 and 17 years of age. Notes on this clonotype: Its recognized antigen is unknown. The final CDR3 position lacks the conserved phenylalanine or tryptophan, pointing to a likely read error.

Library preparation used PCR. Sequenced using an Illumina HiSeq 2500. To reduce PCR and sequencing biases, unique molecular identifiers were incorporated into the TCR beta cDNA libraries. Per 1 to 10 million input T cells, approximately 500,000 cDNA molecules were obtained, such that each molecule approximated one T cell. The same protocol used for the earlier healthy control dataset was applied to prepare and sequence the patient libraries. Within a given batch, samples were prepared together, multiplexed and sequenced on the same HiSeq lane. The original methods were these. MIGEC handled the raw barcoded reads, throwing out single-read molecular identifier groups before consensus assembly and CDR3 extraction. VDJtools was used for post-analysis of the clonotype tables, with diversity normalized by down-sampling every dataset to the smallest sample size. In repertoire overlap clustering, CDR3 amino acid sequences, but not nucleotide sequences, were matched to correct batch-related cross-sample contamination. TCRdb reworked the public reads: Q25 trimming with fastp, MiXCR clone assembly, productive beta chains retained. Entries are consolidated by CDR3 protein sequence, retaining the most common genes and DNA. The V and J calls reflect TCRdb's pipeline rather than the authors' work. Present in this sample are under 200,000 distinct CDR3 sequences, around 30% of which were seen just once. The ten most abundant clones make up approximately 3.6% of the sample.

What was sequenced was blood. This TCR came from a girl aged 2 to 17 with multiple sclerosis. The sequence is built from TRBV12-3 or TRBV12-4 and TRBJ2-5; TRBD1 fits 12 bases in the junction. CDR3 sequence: CASSRGTGGAETQYV. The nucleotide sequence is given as TGTGCCAGCAGCCGAGGGACAGGGGGCGCAGAGACCCAGTACGTC.